Sequencing of this TCR beta chain was carried out in a study of T cells in tuberculosis (dated by TCRdb to about 2018). Turning to the overall study: The study combined CD1B tetramers and high-throughput TCR immunosequencing to characterize T cells specific for the mycobacterial lipid antigen glucose monomycolate (GMM). In a South African clinical cohort, IGRA-negative adolescents, IGRA-positive adolescents with latent tuberculosis and adults with active tuberculosis were compared, with some 11 people in each group.

The immunoSEQ multiplex PCR assay was used to generate TCR libraries, with TCR-beta and/or TCR-alpha/delta assays applied to each sample. The Illumina high-throughput platform was used to sequence the amplified TCR libraries. The study's processing was this. Clustering and dimensionality reduction were performed using pairwise TCRdist distances among GMM-specific receptors from ex vivo sorted or in vitro expanded T cells. Each clinical repertoire was scored by mean NN-distance, the average TCRdist to the nearest 10% of tetramer-positive reference sequences. GEM TCR motif frequency was calculated as the fraction of unique TCRs that matched known GEM sequences by V/J usage and CDR3 length. Linear discriminant analysis with leave-one-out cross-validation, implemented in scikit-learn, was used to classify active tuberculosis. Sourced from immuneACCESS, this table was stored by TCRdb with only in-frame sequences that have V and J called. A share of the clones is absent; for the studies checked, an unresolved V gene accounts for under half, and the remainder has no known explanation. The DNA was the basis for D and trimming; V, J and clone size are from that table. For this sample the table gives some 47,000 clones, of which 90% to 95% were detected only once. 6.5% to 9.5% of the sample is taken by the ten largest.

On this clone: This receptor's antigen is unknown. No base quality values were provided; no much bigger clone lies one nucleotide off.

At study entry, adolescents were screened for latent tuberculosis infection using a tuberculin skin test and the QuantiFERON-TB GOLD In-Tube IGRA. Immunosequencing was performed on unsorted cryopreserved PBMC and covered approximately 110,000 T cells per clinical donor on average. Eleven high schools in the Worcester region of the Western Cape, South Africa, served as enrollment sites for adolescents aged 12 to 18 years. About 10 M. tuberculosis-infected adolescents and about 10 uninfected adolescents, matched for age and sex, were selected. PBMC from adolescents were isolated by density centrifugation from freshly drawn heparinized blood and were then cryopreserved. What the study reported, not specific to this receptor: With the diverse GMM-specific repertoire as input, a classifier achieved approximately 90% accuracy (AUROC around 0.9), whereas GEM motif frequencies as input gave roughly 70% accuracy. Active tuberculosis TCR-alpha repertoires showed smaller mean NN-distances to GMM-specific TCRs than IGRA-negative controls, suggesting clonal expansion of these TCRs. Clinical samples were selected based on the availability of cryopreserved specimens, with adults included as active tuberculosis cases and adolescents included as controls. Smaller NN-distances were partly driven by shorter CDR3-alpha lengths in active tuberculosis patients, and statistical significance was not reached for the TCR-beta difference.

CDR1 is given as SGHTA and CDR2 as FQGNSA, both from the germline V gene. Deletion took 6 bases off V and 1 base off J, with a span of 12 bases between the germline ends. The CDR3 goes from the cysteine to the phenylalanine over 14 residues. Here the CDR3 DNA is all that survives: 42 bases in frame from base 1. The TCR was taken from a donor aged 10-29 years with latent tuberculosis or without tuberculosis infection. The sequence joins TRBV7-2 to TRBJ1-1; the D gene assignment is ambiguous. Sequenced sample: PBMCs. The nucleotide sequence is TGTGCCAGCAGTTCCCTTGCGGGGAACACTGAAGCTTTCTTT. Its protein product is CASSSLAGNTEAFF.